This TCR beta chain was documented in a study of Ad26.COV2.S vaccination and SARS-CoV-2 variants. Treatment described: some 20 received Ad26.COV2.S at low or high dose, single or two shots; 5 received placebo; per-sample allocation not given. Samples came from day 63 after the first vaccine or placebo injection. The V gene lost 2 bases and the J gene lost 4 bases, with 14 bases spanning the gap. There are 15 residues in the CDR3. The V gene's germline CDR1 is LGHDT and CDR2 YNNKEL (reference sequence). Sequencing used immunoSEQ multiplex PCR; TCRdb keeps in-frame clones, though not all of them. In the table there are roughly 320,000 clones, more than 70% of which are singletons.

This clonotype originated in a person between 18 and 59 years old who received the Ad26.COV2.S COVID-19 vaccine or a placebo. The chain is built from TRBV3-1 (or the pseudogene TRBV3-2) and TRBJ2-5; D perhaps matches TRBD1 (6 bases). Source: peripheral blood, taken in a trial of Ad26.COV2.S vaccine versus placebo. CDR3 nucleotides: TGTGCCAGCAGCCAAAGGGCCTGGGGGCGAGAGACCCAGTACTTC. This translates into CASSQRAWGRETQYF.